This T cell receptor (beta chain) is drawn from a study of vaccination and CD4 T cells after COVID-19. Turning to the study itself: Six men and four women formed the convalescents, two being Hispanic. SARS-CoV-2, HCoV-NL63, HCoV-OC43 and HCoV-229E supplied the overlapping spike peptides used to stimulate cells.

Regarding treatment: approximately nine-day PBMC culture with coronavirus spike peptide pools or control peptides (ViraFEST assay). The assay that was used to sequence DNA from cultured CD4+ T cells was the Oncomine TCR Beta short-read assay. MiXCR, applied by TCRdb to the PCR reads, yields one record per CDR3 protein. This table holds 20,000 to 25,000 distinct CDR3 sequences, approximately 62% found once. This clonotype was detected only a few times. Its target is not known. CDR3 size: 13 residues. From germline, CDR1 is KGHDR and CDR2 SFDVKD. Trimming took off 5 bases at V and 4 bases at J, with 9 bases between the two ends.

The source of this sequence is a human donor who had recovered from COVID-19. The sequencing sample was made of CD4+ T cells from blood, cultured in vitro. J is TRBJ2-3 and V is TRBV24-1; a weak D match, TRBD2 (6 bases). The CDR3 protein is CATSVSGADTQYF. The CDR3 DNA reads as TGTGCCACCAGTGTGTCGGGGGCAGATACGCAGTATTTT.